This T cell receptor (beta chain) comes out of a study of Ad26.COV2.S vaccination and SARS-CoV-2 variants (dated by TCRdb to the early 2020s). At the level of the whole study: Vaccine-arm donors came from COV1001, a multicentre, randomized, double-blind, placebo-controlled phase I-IIa trial of Ad26.COV2.S in healthy adults. Ad26.COV2.S was administered intramuscularly at a dose of 5x10^10 or 1x10^11 viral particles, either as one shot or as two shots given 56 days apart. TCRbeta repertoire sequencing was used to assess the specificity and breadth of SARS-CoV-2-reactive T cell receptors after Ad26.COV2.S vaccination. A total of 32 samples were included in the TCR-sequenced set, comprising around 19 Ad26.COV2.S vaccine recipients, 5 placebo recipients and 8 SARS-CoV-2 convalescent individuals. Trial participants were randomized into five groups of five: low-dose or high-dose Ad26.COV2.S given once or twice, or placebo on both occasions. Investigators remained blinded to trial group allocation during experiments and outcome assessment. The paper as a whole reports these results and caveats: The study lacked the statistical power to compare responses across vaccine doses or regimens. Non-spike TCR breadth was comparable between vaccine and placebo recipients, consistent with the vaccine containing only spike. Spike-specific TCR breadth was higher in Ad26.COV2.S recipients than in placebo recipients (P = 0.0014). After vaccination, substantial breadth of spike-specific CD8+ and CD4+ T cell responses was reported. The authors noted that the TCR breadth and depth analyses may have underestimated total T cell responses.

On this clone: No cognate antigen has been identified for it. The record has no base qualities; no much larger clone is one base away.

CDR1 is given as MDHEN and CDR2 as SYDVKM, both from the germline V gene. The CDR3 runs 13 amino acids, cysteine and phenylalanine included. Only the CDR3 region is kept as DNA, spanning 39 bases read in frame from base 1. V sheds 6 bases and J sheds 4 bases, leaving 12 bases between their ends. TCRbeta CDR3 regions were sequenced with the immunoSEQ Assay. After extraction, genomic DNA underwent amplification by bias-controlled multiplex PCR, followed by high-throughput sequencing. The study's processing was this. To quantify the absolute abundance of every unique TCRbeta CDR3 region, sequences were collapsed and filtered. T cell fraction was estimated by normalizing TCRbeta template counts to usable DNA, which was measured by amplifying reference genes present in all nucleated cells. Repertoire TCRs were annotated as SARS-CoV-2-specific by exact matching of V gene, CDR3 amino acid sequence and J gene to a known reactive TCR set. The reference SARS-CoV-2 TCR set came from MIRA and was filtered for enrichment in COVID-19-positive ImmuneCODE repertoires, removing public or cross-reactive TCRs. Using the MIRA antigens, annotated TCRs were further analysed by specific ORF or by position within an ORF. Breadth was defined as annotated unique rearrangements over total unique productive rearrangements; depth was the summed frequency of those rearrangements. Group comparisons of TCR breadth used two-sided Wilcoxon rank-sum tests. Sourced from immuneACCESS, this table was stored by TCRdb with only in-frame sequences that have V and J called. A share of the clones is absent; for the studies checked, an unresolved V gene accounts for under half, and the remainder has no known explanation. From that table come the V and J calls and clone size; the DNA was used to work out D and trimming. Across this sample there are 440,000 or so clones, with 92% seen only once. Around 1.7% of the sample goes to the ten largest clones.

This specimen's treatment or condition label, interpreted: roughly 19 received Ad26.COV2.S at low or high dose, single or two shots; about 5 received placebo; per-sample allocation not given. For vaccine and placebo recipients, the sequenced repertoires came from samples collected on day 63 after the first injection. Between 29 July and 7 August 2020, Cohort 1b enrolled 20 to 30 adults aged 18-55 years at one site in Boston, USA. Ad26.COV2.S consisted of a replication-incompetent adenovirus type 26 vector by which a prefusion-stabilized SARS-CoV-2 spike protein from the original Wuhan strain was expressed.

The V gene is TRBV28 and the J gene is TRBJ1-2; no confident D gene assignment can be made. This specimen was peripheral blood, taken in a trial of Ad26.COV2.S vaccine versus placebo. The source is a person between 18 and 65 years old who received the Ad26.COV2.S COVID-19 vaccine or a placebo. The DNA sequence is TGTGCCAGCAGGAGTATGGGCCTCTATGGCTACACCTTC. This sequence encodes CASRSMGLYGYTF.